The rows below give T cell receptor beta chains drawn from one sample of a study of T cell changes during pregnancy in multiple sclerosis. Generated by immunoSEQ multiplex PCR, the TCRdb table keeps only in-frame clones and is missing some. The sample records approximately 97,000 clones, over 75% being singletons. Source: peripheral blood, taken in the second trimester of pregnancy. Source of these receptors: a female donor in good health, enrolled as a control in a pregnancy study. Each CDR3 is given with its conserved first and last residue. The D gene is left open where the match is weak. Where a row states a size, it is once, few, many or the class of an expanded clone; other rows omit it.

J: TRBJ2-7
D: TRBD1
size: NA
V: TRBV28
CDR3: CASSTRGQGYEQYF
DNA: TGTGCCAGCAGTACCAGGGGACAGGGTTACGAGCAGTACTTC

J: TRBJ1-1
D: TRBD1
size: NA
V: TRBV9
CDR3: CASSVTTGSTEAFF
DNA: TGTGCCAGCAGCGTGACGACAGGGAGCACTGAAGCTTTCTTT

J: TRBJ2-3
D: NA
size: NA
V: TRBV18
CDR3: CASSPPVLTDTQYF
DNA: TGTGCCAGCTCACCACCTGTCCTCACAGATACGCAGTATTTT

J: TRBJ1-6
D: TRBD1
size: NA
V: TRBV19
CDR3: CASSIRTGGPPLHF
DNA: TGTGCCAGTAGTATCAGGACAGGGGGCCCACCCCTCCACTTT

J: TRBJ1-1
D: NA
size: NA
V: TRBV30
CDR3: CAWRGWNTEAFF
DNA: TGTGCCTGGAGGGGCTGGAACACTGAAGCTTTCTTT

J: TRBJ2-6
D: TRBD2
size: NA
V: TRBV5-4
CDR3: CAHEAESSGSSGANVLTF
DNA: TGTGCTCACGAAGCAGAATCTAGCGGGAGCTCTGGGGCCAACGTCCTGACTTTC

J: TRBJ1-4
D: NA
size: NA
V: TRBV6-5
CDR3: CASMRMNNEKLFF
DNA: TGTGCCAGCATGCGGATGAATAATGAAAAACTGTTTTTT

J: TRBJ1-2
D: TRBD1
size: NA
V: TRBV5-1
CDR3: CASSSGTGDYGYTF
DNA: TGCGCCAGCAGCTCTGGGACAGGGGACTATGGCTACACCTTC

J: TRBJ2-5
D: NA
size: NA
V: TRBV12-5
CDR3: CASGLTGVGETQYF
DNA: TGTGCTAGTGGTTTGACGGGAGTGGGAGAGACCCAGTACTTC

J: TRBJ1-4
D: TRBD1
size: NA
V: TRBV6-1
CDR3: CASSEAIPGTGGEKLFF
DNA: TGTGCCAGCAGTGAAGCCATACCTGGGACAGGGGGTGAAAAACTGTTTTTT

J: TRBJ2-3
D: NA
size: NA
V: TRBV7-9
CDR3: CASSYDYSTDTQYF
DNA: TGTGCCAGCAGCTACGACTACAGCACAGATACGCAGTATTTT

J: TRBJ1-4
D: NA
size: NA
V: TRBV7-2
CDR3: CASSLGQITNEKLFF
DNA: TGTGCCAGCAGCTTAGGACAGATAACTAATGAAAAACTGTTTTTT

J: TRBJ1-3
D: NA
size: once
V: TRBV5-1
CDR3: CASSGDGTTGNTIYF
DNA: TGCGCCAGCAGTGGAGACGGAACCACCGGAAACACCATATATTTT

J: TRBJ2-7
D: TRBD1
size: NA
V: TRBV27
CDR3: CASSSNRGRTEQYF
DNA: TGTGCCAGCAGTTCAAACAGGGGGCGGACCGAGCAGTACTTC

J: TRBJ2-3
D: TRBD1
size: few
V: TRBV7-2
CDR3: CASSQRQGTLYTDTQYF
DNA: TGTGCCAGCAGCCAGAGACAGGGGACCCTATACACAGATACGCAGTATTTT

J: TRBJ2-1
D: TRBD2
size: NA
V: TRBV23-1
CDR3: CASSQPVGLAGHNEQFF
DNA: TGCGCCAGCAGTCAGCCCGTAGGACTAGCGGGCCACAATGAGCAGTTCTTC

J: TRBJ2-5
D: TRBD2
size: NA
V: TRBV10-3
CDR3: CAISEGAGGRETQYF
DNA: TGTGCCATCAGTGAGGGTGCGGGAGGGCGGGAGACCCAGTACTTC

J: TRBJ2-2
D: NA
size: NA
V: TRBV7-7
CDR3: CASSTQTANTGELFF
DNA: TGTGCCAGCAGCACCCAGACAGCCAACACCGGGGAGCTGTTTTTT

J: TRBJ2-1
D: NA
size: NA
V: TRBV10-3
CDR3: CAISGHEGGEQFF
DNA: TGTGCCATCAGTGGACATGAGGGCGGTGAGCAGTTCTTC

J: TRBJ1-2
D: TRBD1
size: NA
V: TRBV5-8
CDR3: CASSQRTGIDGYTF
DNA: TGTGCCAGCAGCCAACGGACAGGGATAGATGGCTACACCTTC

J: TRBJ2-4
D: NA
size: NA
V: TRBV7-9
CDR3: CASSLGVESIQYF
DNA: TGTGCCAGCAGCTTAGGCGTCGAAAGCATTCAGTACTTC

J: TRBJ2-3
D: NA
size: NA
V: TRBV5-1
CDR3: CASSLSGGRTDTQYF
DNA: TGCGCCAGCAGCTTGTCGGGGGGCCGGACAGATACGCAGTATTTT

J: TRBJ2-1
D: TRBD1
size: NA
V: TRBV11-2
CDR3: CASTPGQGAPREQFF
DNA: TGTGCCAGCACCCCAGGACAGGGGGCGCCTCGGGAGCAGTTCTTC

J: TRBJ2-2
D: NA
size: once
V: TRBV10-2
CDR3: CASSVSGQGSGELFF
DNA: TGCGCCAGCAGTGTTTCCGGACAAGGCTCCGGGGAGCTGTTTTTT

J: TRBJ1-6
D: NA
size: NA
V: TRBV5-6
CDR3: CASSLRGNNSPLHF
DNA: TGTGCCAGCAGCTTGCGGGGGAATAATTCACCCCTCCACTTT

J: TRBJ1-1
D: NA
size: NA
V: TRBV5-1
CDR3: CASSLGGLGARDTEAFF
DNA: TGCGCCAGCAGCTTGGGCGGATTGGGGGCTCGCGACACTGAAGCTTTCTTT

J: TRBJ1-3
D: NA
size: NA
V: TRBV28
CDR3: CASSRTQTSSGNTIYF
DNA: TGTGCCAGCAGTCGGACCCAGACTAGCTCTGGAAACACCATATATTTT

J: TRBJ2-3
D: TRBD2
size: NA
V: TRBV19
CDR3: CASKKGLLAGERDTQYF
DNA: TGTGCCAGTAAAAAGGGGCTACTAGCGGGAGAGAGGGATACGCAGTATTTT

J: TRBJ2-7
D: NA
size: NA
V: TRBV15
CDR3: CATSRDQEGKQYF
DNA: TGTGCCACCAGCAGAGATCAGGAGGGAAAGCAGTACTTC

J: TRBJ2-7
D: NA
size: few
V: TRBV6-6
CDR3: CASSYSGAGAYEQYF
DNA: TGTGCCAGCAGTTACTCGGGGGCAGGGGCCTACGAGCAGTACTTC

J: TRBJ2-5
D: TRBD2
size: NA
V: TRBV4-2
CDR3: CASSQDLAGATQETQYF
DNA: TGTGCCAGCAGCCAGGACCTAGCGGGGGCAACACAAGAGACCCAGTACTTC

J: TRBJ1-1
D: NA
size: NA
V: TRBV19
CDR3: CAGKGTLKDTEAFF
DNA: TGTGCCGGAAAAGGGACATTAAAGGACACTGAAGCTTTCTTT

J: TRBJ2-7
D: TRBD1
size: NA
V: TRBV18
CDR3: CASSPQSGTGGNSPF
DNA: TGTGCCAGCTCACCACAGTCCGGGACAGGGGGAAATTCCCCCTTC

J: TRBJ1-4
D: TRBD1
size: NA
V: TRBV7-9
CDR3: CASRKDRESATNEKLFF
DNA: TGTGCCAGCAGGAAGGACAGGGAGTCGGCAACTAATGAAAAACTGTTTTTT

J: TRBJ2-5
D: NA
size: NA
V: TRBV14
CDR3: CASSQEGQIRTQYF
DNA: TGTGCCAGCAGCCAAGAGGGACAAATCCGGACCCAGTACTTC

J: TRBJ2-2
D: NA
size: NA
V: TRBV7-9
CDR3: CATYPGGANTGELFF
DNA: TGTGCCACCTACCCCGGGGGTGCGAACACCGGGGAGCTGTTTTTT

J: TRBJ1-4
D: NA
size: NA
V: TRBV6-5
CDR3: CASSYSSATNEKLFF
DNA: TGTGCCAGCAGTTACTCGTCAGCAACTAATGAAAAACTGTTTTTT

J: TRBJ1-5
D: NA
size: NA
V: TRBV6-1
CDR3: CASSEAVGDISNQPQHF
DNA: TGTGCCAGCAGTGAAGCGGTGGGAGATATAAGCAATCAGCCCCAGCATTTT

J: TRBJ1-2
D: TRBD1
size: NA
V: TRBV13
CDR3: CASSSRQGQSGYTF
DNA: TGTGCCAGCAGCTCCCGACAGGGGCAGTCGGGCTACACCTTC

J: TRBJ1-1
D: NA
size: NA
V: TRBV19
CDR3: CASSSLRAGPLGTEAFF
DNA: TGTGCCAGTAGTTCCTTACGGGCGGGGCCCTTGGGCACTGAAGCTTTCTTT

J: TRBJ2-1
D: TRBD2
size: NA
V: TRBV29-1
CDR3: CSGTGLAGHNEQFF
DNA: TGCAGCGGGACCGGGCTAGCGGGGCACAATGAGCAGTTCTTC

J: TRBJ1-2
D: NA
size: NA
V: TRBV5-8
CDR3: CASSWDTSANYGYTF
DNA: TGTGCCAGCAGCTGGGACACCTCCGCTAACTATGGCTACACCTTC

J: TRBJ2-2
D: NA
size: NA
V: TRBV19
CDR3: CASSINTPPGELFF
DNA: TGTGCCAGTAGTATAAATACACCGCCCGGGGAGCTGTTTTTT

J: TRBJ1-1
D: TRBD1
size: NA
V: TRBV7-9
CDR3: CASSTGQGTEAFF
DNA: TGTGCCAGCAGCACAGGACAGGGCACTGAAGCTTTCTTT

J: TRBJ2-2
D: TRBD2
size: NA
V: TRBV6-6
CDR3: CASSSYRTSDTGELFF
DNA: TGTGCCAGCAGTTCCTACCGGACTAGTGACACCGGGGAGCTGTTTTTT

J: TRBJ1-1
D: TRBD1
size: NA
V: TRBV7-7
CDR3: CASSQGAGAEAFF
DNA: TGTGCCAGCAGCCAGGGGGCAGGGGCCGAAGCTTTCTTT

J: TRBJ2-2
D: NA
size: NA
V: TRBV7-2
CDR3: CASSFRQDTGELFF
DNA: TGTGCCAGCAGCTTCCGACAGGACACCGGGGAGCTGTTTTTT